Presented here are 13 T cell receptor beta chains from one specimen sequenced in a study of OX40 agonist ivuxolimab in advanced cancers. Profiled with immunoSEQ multiplex PCR; TCRdb holds only in-frame clones, not every one. The sample shows more than 50,000 clones, around 83% of them seen only once. Sequenced here: CD4+ or CD8+ T cells sorted from blood, sampled in a trial of the OX40 agonist ivuxolimab. These receptors were obtained from an adult with an advanced solid tumor such as melanoma, head and neck, liver or kidney cancer.

V is TRBV6-6 and J is TRBJ1-3; D gene ambiguous. This CDR3 spans 15 amino acids. Germline CDR1 is MNHNY and CDR2 is SVGAGI (reference sequence). The germline V and J ends were trimmed by 4 bases and 3 bases, with 13 bases remaining between them. CDR3 sequence: CASSFQDNLGNTIYF. The DNA of the CDR3 is TGTGCCAGCAGTTTCCAAGACAACCTTGGAAACACCATATATTTT.

This chain connects TRBV6-5 to TRBJ1-5; no firm D call. The CDR3 contains 15 residues. The germline V gene encodes CDR1 MNHEY and CDR2 SVGAGI. V lost 4 bases and J lost 0, with 10 bases in between. CDR3 bases: TGTGCCAGCAGTTTGGACGGATATAGCAATCAGCCCCAGCATTTT. This translates into CASSLDGYSNQPQHF.

The chain uses TRBV5-1 and TRBJ2-3, with TRBD2 matching over 9 bases. CDR3 size: 16 residues. Germline V gene sequence: CDR1 SGHRS, CDR2 YFSETQ. Trimming took 10 bases from V and 1 from J; bases not matched to a gene: 13. The CDR3 loop reads CASSLDQRGGTDTQYF. Written as DNA, the CDR3 is TGCGCCTCCTCACTGGACCAGCGGGGGGGCACAGATACGCAGTATTTT.

The V gene is TRBV5-1, the J gene TRBJ1-3; 11 positions match TRBD1. Germline loops: CDR1 SGHRS, CDR2 YFSETQ. V shed 4 bases and J 7 bases; nucleotides not matched to a gene: 4. This CDR3 has 14 amino acids. CDR3 DNA sequence: TGCGCCAGCAGCACCGGACAGGGGGCGAACACCATATATTTT. This sequence encodes CASSTGQGANTIYF.

The chain employs TRBV5-1 and TRBJ2-1; no reliable D call. The CDR3 consists of 14 residues. Trimming left V 3 bases short and J 8 bases short, with 15 bases between. Germline-derived CDR1 and CDR2 are SGHRS and YFSETQ. CDR3 in amino acids: CASSSSQVLDEQFF. CDR3 DNA sequence: TGCGCCAGCAGCTCAAGCCAGGTATTGGATGAGCAGTTCTTC.

The CDR3 is CASSPRSGNTIYF. CDR3 bases: TGTGCCAGCAGCCCCCGCTCTGGAAACACCATATATTTT. V usage is TRBV11-2 and J usage is TRBJ1-3; D is ambiguous. Trimming pared 5 bases from V and 0 bases from J, leaving 5 bases between. The CDR3 has 13 residues. CDR1 is SGHAT and CDR2 is FQNNGV in the germline V gene.

The CDR3 region is CASSVSSGQGLTSTDTQYF. In DNA form, the CDR3 reads TGTGCCAGCAGCGTATCGTCAGGACAGGGGCTCACTAGCACAGATACGCAGTATTTT. The chain couples TRBV9 to TRBJ2-3; 9 positions agree with TRBD1. The length of the CDR3 is 19 residues. Trimming removed 1 base from V and 0 bases from J; junction bases left unmatched: 12. In germline, CDR1 is SGDLS, CDR2 YYNGEE.

This chain joins TRBV13 and TRBJ2-2; 7 bases align to TRBD1. CDR3 length: 16 amino acids. V lost 5 bases to trimming and J lost 1 base; unmatched junction nucleotides: 7. CDR1 is PRHDT and CDR2 is FYEKMQ in the germline V gene (reference sequence). The CDR3 DNA reads as TGTGCCAGCAGCCCACGGAGACAGGGGAACACCGGGGAGCTGTTTTTT. Translated: CASSPRRQGNTGELFF.

This chain links TRBV7-2 with TRBJ2-3, with TRBD2 as a possible D gene (6 bases). V was clipped by 5 bases and J by 0 bases, with 18 bases between them. This CDR3 spans 17 amino acids. Per the germline V gene, CDR1 is SGHTA and CDR2 is FQGNSA. CDR3: CASSRDSSTTSTDTQYF. The CDR3 DNA sequence: TGTGCCAGCAGCCGGGACTCGTCGACAACTAGCACAGATACGCAGTATTTT.

The rearrangement joins TRBV14 to TRBJ2-3; D gene ambiguous. V lost 4 bases to trimming and J lost 4 bases, with 12 bases between them. The V gene's germline CDR1 is SGHDN and CDR2 FVKESK. The CDR3 is made up of 14 amino acids. Here the CDR3 DNA reads TGTGCCAGCAGCCGACACCTAGGAGCAGATACGCAGTATTTT. It translates to CASSRHLGADTQYF.

The V gene is TRBV11-2, the J gene TRBJ1-2, with TRBD1 as a possible D gene (5 bases). With 4 bases removed from V and 6 bases from J, the gap between germline ends came to 21 bases. This CDR3 is built from 16 residues. Germline lookup yields CDR1 SGHAT and CDR2 FQNNGV. The CDR3, as DNA: TGTGCCAGCAGCTCGATGAGGGCAAATCGGGGGGATGGCTACACCTTC. Amino acid sequence: CASSSMRANRGDGYTF.

CDR3 sequence: CASRPTGGDYGYTF. CDR3 nucleotide sequence: TGTGCCAGCAGGCCAACAGGGGGGGACTATGGCTACACCTTC. The rearrangement uses TRBV6-1 and TRBJ1-2; 8 nucleotides align to TRBD1. V shed 6 bases and J 3 bases; nucleotides not matched to a gene: 6. This CDR3 spans 14 amino acids. Germline-derived CDR1 and CDR2 are MNHNS and SASEGT.

This clone was seen a few times. The chain combines TRBV5-6 with TRBJ2-3; unclear D gene. Germline CDR1 SGHDT, CDR2 YYEEEE. This CDR3 has 14 residues. Trimming took off 2 bases at V and 6 bases at J, with 13 bases between the two ends. The CDR3 bases are TGTGCCAGCAGCTTTGGGGTTCAACATGATACGCAGTATTTT. Its protein product is CASSFGVQHDTQYF.